This TCR beta chain is drawn from a study of shared clonotypes between healthy human individuals. CDR1 is KGHSH, CDR2 LQKENI, per germline. V gave up 2 bases and J gave up 1 base, with 6 bases separating them. CDR3 length: 14 amino acids. General study findings and limits: With few donors, the genetic and exposure-history diversity represented was limited. Estimated richness values were generally larger in naive subsets than in memory subsets.

Points on this clone: Its antigen is still unknown. This CDR3 is also generated by other DNA sequences in the sample.

Per sorted-subset replicate PCR, input was approximately 210 ng DNA, representing roughly 28,000 T cell genomes. TCRdb's table, derived via immunoSEQ multiplex PCR, lists solely in-frame clones and lacks some. Altogether under 1,100,000 clones are present, under 80% being singletons, with the ten largest covering about 1.4%. The rearrangement joins TRBV18 to TRBJ1-3, with D perhaps matching TRBD1 (5 bases). The material sequenced was memory CD4+ T cells sorted from blood. Noted subset: CD45RA-negative fraction. The source of this sequence is a man aged 18 to 30 in good health. The CDR3 is CASSPGGSGNTIYF. The CDR3 coding sequence is TGTGCCAGCTCACCAGGGGGATCTGGAAACACCATATATTTT. The whole variable domain, filled in from reference TRBV18 and TRBJ1-3, reads NAGVMQNPRHLVRRRGQEARLRCSPMKGHSHVYWYRQLPEEGLKFMVYLQKENIIDESGMPKERFSAEFPKEGPSILRIQQVVRGDSAAYFCASSPGGSGNTIYFGEGSWLTVV.